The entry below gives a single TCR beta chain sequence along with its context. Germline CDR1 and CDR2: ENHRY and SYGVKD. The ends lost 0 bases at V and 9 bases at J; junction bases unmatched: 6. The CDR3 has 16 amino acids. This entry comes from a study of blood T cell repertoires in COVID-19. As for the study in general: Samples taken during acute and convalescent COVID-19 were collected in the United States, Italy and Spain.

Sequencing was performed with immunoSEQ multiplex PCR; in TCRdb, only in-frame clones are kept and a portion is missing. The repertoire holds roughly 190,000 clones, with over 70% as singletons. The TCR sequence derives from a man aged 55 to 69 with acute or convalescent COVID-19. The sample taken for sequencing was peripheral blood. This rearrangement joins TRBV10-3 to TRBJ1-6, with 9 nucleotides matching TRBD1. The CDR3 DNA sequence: TGTGCCATCAGTGAGTCAGGGGACAGGGTTGGTTCACCCCTCCACTTT. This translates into CAISESGDRVGSPLHF.